The entry below describes one T cell receptor beta chain. Its antigen remains unidentified. The data belong to a study of cytomegalovirus exposure and HLA in healthy donors. The overall study: In a later analysis, the 100 to 150 validation repertoires were reported to have used the same platform as the roughly 730 first-cohort repertoires.

Study-wide points: Accounts indicate the classifier identified cytomegalovirus status with strong specificity and sensitivity. Investigators reported approximately 150 TCR beta chains as tied to cytomegalovirus.

Method: immunoSEQ multiplex PCR; TCRdb's copy keeps in-frame clones and lacks some. In the table there are about 400,000 clones, more than 80% of which are singletons. V shed 0 bases, J shed 0 bases, and the junction held 6 bases outside the gene matches. Germline CDR1 is SGHRS and CDR2 is YFSETQ. The CDR3 runs to 17 residues. The chain is built from TRBV5-1 and TRBJ2-5; 9 positions match TRBD2. This clonotype originated in a woman between 18 and 30 years old in good health and CMV-seronegative. Specimen: PBMCs. CDR3 amino acids: CASSLGASGMYQETQYF. The DNA of the CDR3 is TGCGCCAGCAGCTTGGGGGCTAGCGGGATGTACCAAGAGACCCAGTACTTC.